The rows below give T cell receptor beta chains drawn from one sample of a study of shared clonotypes between healthy human individuals. The assay was immunoSEQ multiplex PCR, and TCRdb's table has in-frame clones only and misses some. This table has about 2.2 million clones, 85% to 95% appearing once. Sequenced material: naive CD8+ T cells from PBMCs. These receptors all come from a man aged 18-30 years in good health. Some clones in this sample may be carry-over from other donors' samples. CDR3s include the opening cysteine and the closing phenylalanine or tryptophan. A D gene is named only where the DNA matches it firmly. Part of the rows lack a size; the others show once, few, many or a class for expanded clones.

clone size: -
V gene: TRBV7-9
J gene: TRBJ1-2
D gene: TRBD1
CDR3 DNA: TGTGCCAGCAGCTTTGGGGCCCGGGACAGGGTTCATGGCTACACCTTC
CDR3 protein: CASSFGARDRVHGYTF

clone size: -
V gene: TRBV15
J gene: TRBJ1-1
D gene: TRBD1
CDR3 DNA: TGTGCCACCAGCAGTTGGGACAGGGGGACTGAAGCTTTCTTT
CDR3 protein: CATSSWDRGTEAFF

clone size: -
V gene: TRBV6-6
J gene: TRBJ1-5
D gene: -
CDR3 DNA: TGTGCCAGCAGTCCCAGACTTGGGCAGCCCCAGCATTTT
CDR3 protein: CASSPRLGQPQHF

clone size: -
V gene: TRBV28
J gene: TRBJ2-7
D gene: -
CDR3 DNA: TGTGCCAGCAGTTTAATTGTCAGGGTCTGGGAGCAGTACTTC
CDR3 protein: CASSLIVRVWEQYF

clone size: -
V gene: TRBV4-2
J gene: TRBJ2-7
D gene: TRBD2
CDR3 DNA: TGTGCCAGCAGCCAAGGTAGGTCCATAGCGGGGGCCTCCTACGAGCAGTACTTC
CDR3 protein: CASSQGRSIAGASYEQYF

clone size: few
V gene: TRBV28
J gene: TRBJ2-7
D gene: -
CDR3 DNA: TGTGCCAGCAGTTTTCGGGCAGGCTCCTACGAGCAGTACTTC
CDR3 protein: CASSFRAGSYEQYF

clone size: -
V gene: TRBV28
J gene: TRBJ2-7
D gene: -
CDR3 DNA: TGTGCCAGCACGGGTCCGGACGAGCAGTACTTC
CDR3 protein: CASTGPDEQYF

clone size: -
V gene: TRBV9
J gene: TRBJ2-7
D gene: TRBD2
CDR3 DNA: TGTGCCAGCAGCCCCACTAGCGGGCGTGACTCCTACGAGCAGTACTTC
CDR3 protein: CASSPTSGRDSYEQYF

clone size: -
V gene: TRBV19
J gene: TRBJ1-5
D gene: -
CDR3 DNA: TGTGCGGGCGGGAGCAGCGGGCAGCCCCAGCATTTT
CDR3 protein: CAGGSSGQPQHF

clone size: -
V gene: TRBV7-3
J gene: TRBJ1-2
D gene: TRBD1
CDR3 DNA: TGTGCCAGCAGCTTAAATCCGACAGGGGGGTATGGCTACACCTTC
CDR3 protein: CASSLNPTGGYGYTF

clone size: -
V gene: TRBV7-9
J gene: TRBJ2-3
D gene: TRBD1
CDR3 DNA: TGTGCCAGCAAAGGGGGCCAACGCACAGATACGCAGTATTTT
CDR3 protein: CASKGGQRTDTQYF

clone size: -
V gene: TRBV5-1
J gene: TRBJ1-1
D gene: -
CDR3 DNA: TGCGCCAGCAGCTTGGTAATCCAGGGGAACACTGAAGCTTTCTTT
CDR3 protein: CASSLVIQGNTEAFF

clone size: -
V gene: TRBV7-9
J gene: TRBJ2-5
D gene: TRBD2
CDR3 DNA: TGTGCCAGCAGCTTTGGCGGGAGACTGGAGACCCAGTACTTC
CDR3 protein: CASSFGGRLETQYF

clone size: -
V gene: TRBV6-5
J gene: TRBJ2-5
D gene: -
CDR3 DNA: TGTGCCAGCAGTTACTTTAGCGGAGATCAAGAGACCCAGTACTTC
CDR3 protein: CASSYFSGDQETQYF

clone size: -
V gene: TRBV9
J gene: TRBJ2-1
D gene: TRBD2
CDR3 DNA: TGTGCCAGCAGCCAAACTAGCGGGATGGGTGACAATGAGCAGTTCTTC
CDR3 protein: CASSQTSGMGDNEQFF

clone size: -
V gene: TRBV6-1
J gene: TRBJ2-7
D gene: -
CDR3 DNA: TGTGCCAGCAGGTTGTGGCGGGTAAGCTCCTACGAGCAGTACTTC
CDR3 protein: CASRLWRVSSYEQYF

clone size: -
V gene: TRBV7-9
J gene: TRBJ1-1
D gene: -
CDR3 DNA: TGTGCCAGCAGCTGGCCGGGCCCCAACACTGAAGCTTTCTTT
CDR3 protein: CASSWPGPNTEAFF

clone size: -
V gene: TRBV9
J gene: TRBJ2-7
D gene: -
CDR3 DNA: TGTGCCAGCAGCGTCACCGGGACCGGGATACTTGGGGAGCAGTACTTC
CDR3 protein: CASSVTGTGILGEQYF

clone size: -
V gene: TRBV25-1
J gene: TRBJ1-1
D gene: -
CDR3 DNA: TGTGCCAGCAGTGACGGCCGCGACACTGAAGCTTTCTTT
CDR3 protein: CASSDGRDTEAFF

clone size: -
V gene: TRBV27
J gene: TRBJ1-2
D gene: -
CDR3 DNA: TGTGCCAGCAGGCTCCGGGACAACAAAAATGGCTACACCTTC
CDR3 protein: CASRLRDNKNGYTF

clone size: -
V gene: TRBV7-2
J gene: TRBJ1-4
D gene: -
CDR3 DNA: TGTGCCAGCAGCGGGGACGGACAACTGTTTTTT
CDR3 protein: CASSGDGQLFF